Below, 22 T cell receptor beta chains from the same sample are listed, as sequenced in a study of cytomegalovirus exposure and HLA in healthy donors. The repertoire was sequenced with immunoSEQ multiplex PCR; TCRdb's copy has only in-frame clones and lacks some. Among more than 50,000 clones, around 94% were seen once, and the ten largest hold over 2%. Sequencing was carried out using PBMCs. The receptors stem from a man between 18 and 35 years old in good health and CMV-seronegative.

V usage is TRBV11-2 and J usage is TRBJ2-1, with TRBD2 matching 7 bases. The V and J ends lost 5 bases and 8 bases, in that order; junction bases with no gene match: 12. This CDR3 has 15 residues. The germline gives CDR1 SGHAT, CDR2 FQNNGV. CDR3 coding DNA: TGTGCCAGCAGCCCCACCCTGACTAGCTCCGATGAGCAGTTCTTC. This translates into CASSPTLTSSDEQFF.

The V call is TRBV5-1, the J call TRBJ2-3; no clear D. The CDR3 sequence is 13 residues long. V lost 0 bases, J lost 7 bases, and 9 bases lay in between. Germline CDR1 SGHRS, CDR2 YFSETQ. The CDR3 DNA reads as TGCGCCAGCAGCTTGGCGTACATTAATACGCAGTATTTT. Its protein is CASSLAYINTQYF.

The rearrangement links TRBV6-4 to TRBJ1-1; D is ambiguous. Germline CDR1 MRHNA, CDR2 SNTAGT. This CDR3 is 11 amino acids long. Trimming took off 8 bases at V and 7 bases at J, with 11 bases between the two ends. In DNA, the CDR3 is TGTGCCAGCTCCGACGGGGTTGAAGCTTTCTTT. Its translation is CASSDGVEAFF.

The V call is TRBV11-3, the J call TRBJ2-1; 8 nucleotides match TRBD2. The V segment lost 5 bases and the J segment 9 bases; nucleotides outside the gene matches: 9. This CDR3 comprises 14 residues. Germline CDR1 is SGHNT and CDR2 is YENEEA. The CDR3 is CASSVSGSSVEQFF. Written as DNA, the CDR3 is TGTGCCAGCAGCGTGAGCGGGAGTAGTGTTGAGCAGTTCTTC.

The chain recombines TRBV30 with TRBJ2-1, with 8 bases that match TRBD2. V gave up 3 bases and J gave up 8 bases; unmatched junction bases: 9. CDR3 size: 14 residues. Germline CDR1 is GTSNPN and CDR2 is SVGIG (reference sequence). The CDR3 nucleotides are TGTGCCTGGAGCCTACCGGGACTAGAAGATGAGCAGTTCTTC. Translated: CAWSLPGLEDEQFF.

The chain employs TRBV5-4 and TRBJ2-1; 10 bases agree with TRBD2. V was clipped by 5 bases and J by 5 bases; unmatched bases: 10. The CDR3 has 16 amino acids. Germline CDR1 is SGHNT and CDR2 is YYREEE (reference sequence). CDR3 coding DNA: TGTGCCAGCAGGGACCTCATAGCGGGGGGAAACAATGAGCAGTTCTTC. It yields the protein CASRDLIAGGNNEQFF.

The CDR3 DNA follows: TGTGCCAGCAGCCCCGGACATGGAGAAAAACTGTTTTTT. It codes for CASSPGHGEKLFF. The chain carries TRBV11-2 and TRBJ1-4; tentatively, D is TRBD1 (5 bases). Germline CDR1 reads SGHAT; CDR2 reads FQNNGV. The V and J ends lost 5 bases and 8 bases respectively, with 12 bases between them. The CDR3 length is 13 residues.

The rearrangement links TRBV5-4 to TRBJ2-1; tentative D call: TRBD2 (7 bases). Trimming removed 3 bases from V and 4 bases from J, with 20 bases in between. The CDR3 length is 17 residues. Per the germline V gene, CDR1 is SGHNT and CDR2 is YYREEE (reference sequence). The CDR3 sequence: CASSSRGGATFYNEQFF. The DNA of the CDR3 is TGTGCCAGCAGCTCAAGGGGGGGGGCCACTTTTTACAATGAGCAGTTCTTC.

The chain recombines TRBV27 with TRBJ2-3, with 7 bases that match TRBD1. Germline V lookup: CDR1 MNHEY, CDR2 SMNVEV (reference sequence). V dropped 6 bases and J dropped 2; count of bases not matched to a gene: 8. The CDR3 totals 15 residues. CDR3: CASRQGDDPTDTQYF. In DNA form, the CDR3 reads TGTGCCAGCAGGCAGGGGGACGACCCCACAGATACGCAGTATTTT.

DNA for the CDR3: TGTGCCAGCTCACAGTCTGACAGGGTTTACGAAAAACTGTTTTTT. It yields the protein CASSQSDRVYEKLFF. The V and J genes are TRBV18 and TRBJ1-4; 7 bases align to TRBD1. CDR1 is KGHSH and CDR2 is LQKENI in the germline V gene. V trimming: 4 bases; J trimming: 8 bases; junction bases outside the gene matches: 10. This CDR3 is built from 15 residues.

V gene TRBV28 combines with J gene TRBJ2-7, with 10 bases fitting TRBD1. V lost 7 bases to trimming and J lost 3 bases; unmatched junction nucleotides: 6. This CDR3 region has 14 residues. In germline, CDR1 is MDHEN, CDR2 SYDVKM. The CDR3 here is CASNRQGALYEQYF. CDR3 sequence (DNA): TGTGCCAGCAACCGACAGGGGGCTCTCTACGAGCAGTACTTC.

This chain connects TRBV9 to TRBJ2-3; 7 nucleotides agree with TRBD1. The CDR3 has 15 amino acids. V lost 4 bases and J lost 0; bases outside the gene matches: 5. From germline, CDR1 is SGDLS and CDR2 YYNGEE. This CDR3 is CASSSGTVSTDTQYF. The DNA of the CDR3 is TGTGCCAGCAGCTCTGGGACAGTAAGCACAGATACGCAGTATTTT.

The chain carries TRBV21-1 and TRBJ1-2; TRBD1 reflects the table's D call only, with no check against the DNA. TRBV21-1 is termed a pseudogene. The CDR3 consists of 16 residues. The CDR3 spells CASSTRDRESNYGYTF. The CDR3 DNA sequence: TGTGCCAGCAGCACAAGGGACAGGGAATCTAACTATGGCTACACCTTC.

The genes are TRBV27 and TRBJ2-3, with D possibly TRBD2 on 5 matching bases. This CDR3 has 14 amino acids. Germline CDR1 is MNHEY and CDR2 is SMNVEV (reference sequence). Trimming removed 3 bases at V and 4 bases at J, with 11 bases between. The CDR3 is CASSLSERPDTQYF. The CDR3 DNA reads as TGTGCCAGCAGTTTGAGCGAGCGGCCAGATACGCAGTATTTT.

The V gene is TRBV28, the J gene TRBJ1-3; TRBD1 matches at 8 bases. This CDR3 comprises 19 residues. Germline assignment: CDR1 MDHEN and CDR2 SYDVKM. Trimming removed 5 bases from V and 0 bases from J; junction bases left unmatched: 15. CDR3 DNA sequence: TGTGCCAGCAGTCCGCATTCGGGACAGGCGTTTTTCTCTGGAAACACCATATATTTT. Encoded protein: CASSPHSGQAFFSGNTIYF.

CDR3 sequence: CASSLPDAITSGNSNEQFF. CDR3 coding DNA: TGCGCCAGCAGCTTGCCTGATGCCATCACTAGCGGGAACTCCAATGAGCAGTTCTTC. This chain connects TRBV5-1 to TRBJ2-1; TRBD2 aligns across 10 bases. J lost 6 bases, V lost 1 base, and 16 bases had no gene match. The length of the CDR3 is 19 residues. Germline CDR1 reads SGHRS; CDR2 reads YFSETQ.

A word on this clone: This sample includes further DNA sequences coding for the same CDR3. The chain is built from TRBV9 and TRBJ1-1; no definite D call. V gave up 0 bases and J gave up 1 base, with 4 bases separating them. CDR1 and CDR2 (germline): SGDLS, YYNGEE. The CDR3 is made up of 13 amino acids. CDR3 sequence (DNA): TGTGCCAGCAGCGTAGTACAGAACACTGAAGCTTTCTTT. This codes for CASSVVQNTEAFF.

The V and J genes are TRBV5-1 and TRBJ2-1; TRBD2 matches at 11 bases. Looked up from germline, CDR1 is SGHRS and CDR2 is YFSETQ. CDR3 length: 19 residues. Trimming took 3 bases from V and 0 from J; bases not matched to a gene: 11. The CDR3 protein is CASSSLAGGPESSYNEQFF. The CDR3 coding sequence is TGCGCCAGCAGCTCTCTAGCGGGAGGTCCTGAAAGCTCCTACAATGAGCAGTTCTTC.

The V and J genes are TRBV7-2 and TRBJ2-1; TRBD2 aligns across 12 bases. The CDR3 loop spans 15 amino acids. Germline assignment: CDR1 SGHTA and CDR2 FQGNSA. V lost 1 base and J lost 9; bases outside the gene matches: 4. The CDR3 here is CASSLELAGGSEQFF. DNA for the CDR3: TGTGCCAGCAGCTTAGAACTAGCGGGAGGCAGTGAGCAGTTCTTC.

This clone was counted a single time. The V gene is TRBV5-1, the J gene TRBJ1-1; D ambiguous. With 0 bases removed from V and 0 bases from J, the gap between germline ends came to 12 bases. The CDR3 length is 16 residues. Germline V gene sequence: CDR1 SGHRS, CDR2 YFSETQ. In nucleotides, the CDR3 is TGCGCCAGCAGCTTGGGAATGAACAGTTTGAACACTGAAGCTTTCTTT. It codes for CASSLGMNSLNTEAFF.

The chain is built from TRBV27 and TRBJ2-1, with D possibly matching TRBD2 (5 bases). Germline V gene lookup returns CDR1 MNHEY and CDR2 SMNVEV (reference sequence). The CDR3 is 13 amino acids. V lost 7 bases, J lost 6 bases, and 13 bases lay in between. The CDR3 DNA follows: TGTGCCAGCAAGCAACTAGGGATCAATGAGCAGTTCTTC. It translates to CASKQLGINEQFF.

The chain joins TRBV6-6 to TRBJ2-7; TRBD1 matches 7 bases. This CDR3 is built from 11 residues. The V gene's germline CDR1 is MNHNY and CDR2 SVGAGI (reference sequence). The ends lost 7 bases at V and 3 bases at J; junction bases unmatched: 0. The CDR3 bases are TGTGCCAGCACAGGGGGCTACGAGCAGTACTTC. This encodes CASTGGYEQYF.